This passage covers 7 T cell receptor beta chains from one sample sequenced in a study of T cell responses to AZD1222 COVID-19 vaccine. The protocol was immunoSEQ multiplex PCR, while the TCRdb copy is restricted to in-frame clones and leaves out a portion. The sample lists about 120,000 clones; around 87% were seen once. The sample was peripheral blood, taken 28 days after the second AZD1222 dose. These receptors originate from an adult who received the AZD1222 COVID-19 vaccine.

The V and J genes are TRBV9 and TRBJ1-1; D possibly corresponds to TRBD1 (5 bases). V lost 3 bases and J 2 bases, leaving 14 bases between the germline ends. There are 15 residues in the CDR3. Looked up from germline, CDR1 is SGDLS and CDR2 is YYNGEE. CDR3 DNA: TGTGCCAGCAGCGACCGGGGCGCTCAAAACACTGAAGCTTTCTTT. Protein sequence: CASSDRGAQNTEAFF.

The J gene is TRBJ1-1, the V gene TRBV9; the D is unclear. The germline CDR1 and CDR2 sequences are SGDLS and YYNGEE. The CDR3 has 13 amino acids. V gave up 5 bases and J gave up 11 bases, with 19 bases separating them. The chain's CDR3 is CASSPPSAPTAFF. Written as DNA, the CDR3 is TGTGCCAGCAGTCCCCCTTCTGCTCCCACGGCTTTCTTT.

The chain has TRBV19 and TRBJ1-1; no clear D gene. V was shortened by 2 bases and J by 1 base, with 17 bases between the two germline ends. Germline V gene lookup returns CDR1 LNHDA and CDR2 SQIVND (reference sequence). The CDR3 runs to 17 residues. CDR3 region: CASSIRQELNSNTEAFF. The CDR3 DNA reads TGTGCCAGTAGTATACGTCAGGAGCTGAACTCGAACACTGAAGCTTTCTTT.

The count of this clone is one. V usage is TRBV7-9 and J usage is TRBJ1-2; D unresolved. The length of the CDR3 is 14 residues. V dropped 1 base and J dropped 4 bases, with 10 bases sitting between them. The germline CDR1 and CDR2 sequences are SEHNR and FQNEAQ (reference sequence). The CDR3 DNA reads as TGTGCCAGCAGCTTAGTCGAGGCGAGCTATGGCTACACCTTC. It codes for CASSLVEASYGYTF. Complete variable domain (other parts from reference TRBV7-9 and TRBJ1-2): DTGVSQNPRHKITKRGQNVTFRCDPISEHNRLYWYRQTLGQGPEFLTYFQNEAQLEKSRLLSDRFSAERPKGSFSTLEIQRTEQGDSAMYLCASSLVEASYGYTFGSGTRLTVV.

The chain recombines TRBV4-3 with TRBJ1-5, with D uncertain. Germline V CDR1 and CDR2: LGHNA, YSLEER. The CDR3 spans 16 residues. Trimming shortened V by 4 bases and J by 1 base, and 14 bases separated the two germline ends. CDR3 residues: CASSPSWQPSNQPQHF. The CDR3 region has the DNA TGCGCCAGCAGCCCTTCTTGGCAGCCAAGCAATCAGCCCCAGCATTTT.

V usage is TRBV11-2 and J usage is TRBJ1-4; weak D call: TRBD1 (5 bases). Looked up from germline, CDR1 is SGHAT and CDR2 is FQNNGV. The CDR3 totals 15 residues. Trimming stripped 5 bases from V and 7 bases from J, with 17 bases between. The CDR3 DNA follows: TGTGCCAGCAGCCTCACAGGTTCAATGGGTGAAAAACTGTTTTTT. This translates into CASSLTGSMGEKLFF.

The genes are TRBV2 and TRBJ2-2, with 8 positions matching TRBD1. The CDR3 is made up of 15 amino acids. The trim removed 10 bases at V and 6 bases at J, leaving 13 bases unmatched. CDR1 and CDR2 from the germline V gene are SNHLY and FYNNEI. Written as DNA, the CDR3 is TGTGCCACAGGACAGGGCCTCACCTCACCCGGGGAGCTGTTTTTT. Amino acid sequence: CATGQGLTSPGELFF.